This T cell receptor (beta chain) was documented in a study of shared clonotypes between healthy human individuals. The V end was cut by 4 bases, the J end by 0 bases, with 10 bases between. The germline CDR1 and CDR2 sequences are MNHEY and SMNVEV (reference sequence). CDR3 length: 14 amino acids. Template for every sorted-subset replicate PCR totaled around 210 ng DNA, approximately 30,000 T cell genomes. The repertoire was sequenced with immunoSEQ multiplex PCR; TCRdb's copy has only in-frame clones and lacks some. Among a few million clones listed, 85% to 95% were seen once. CD45RO-negative cells were positively selected for CCR7, leaving out terminally differentiated effector memory CD45RA+ cells.

The chain links TRBV27 to TRBJ2-7; D tentatively reads TRBD1 or TRBD2 (5 bases each). The receptor's source is a man aged 18 to 35 in good health. Some clones in this sample may be carry-over from other donors' samples. Sequenced: naive CD8+ T cells from PBMCs. The CDR3 protein is CASSWDRNSYEQYF. The DNA for the CDR3 is TGTGCCAGCAGTTGGGACCGAAACTCCTACGAGCAGTACTTC.